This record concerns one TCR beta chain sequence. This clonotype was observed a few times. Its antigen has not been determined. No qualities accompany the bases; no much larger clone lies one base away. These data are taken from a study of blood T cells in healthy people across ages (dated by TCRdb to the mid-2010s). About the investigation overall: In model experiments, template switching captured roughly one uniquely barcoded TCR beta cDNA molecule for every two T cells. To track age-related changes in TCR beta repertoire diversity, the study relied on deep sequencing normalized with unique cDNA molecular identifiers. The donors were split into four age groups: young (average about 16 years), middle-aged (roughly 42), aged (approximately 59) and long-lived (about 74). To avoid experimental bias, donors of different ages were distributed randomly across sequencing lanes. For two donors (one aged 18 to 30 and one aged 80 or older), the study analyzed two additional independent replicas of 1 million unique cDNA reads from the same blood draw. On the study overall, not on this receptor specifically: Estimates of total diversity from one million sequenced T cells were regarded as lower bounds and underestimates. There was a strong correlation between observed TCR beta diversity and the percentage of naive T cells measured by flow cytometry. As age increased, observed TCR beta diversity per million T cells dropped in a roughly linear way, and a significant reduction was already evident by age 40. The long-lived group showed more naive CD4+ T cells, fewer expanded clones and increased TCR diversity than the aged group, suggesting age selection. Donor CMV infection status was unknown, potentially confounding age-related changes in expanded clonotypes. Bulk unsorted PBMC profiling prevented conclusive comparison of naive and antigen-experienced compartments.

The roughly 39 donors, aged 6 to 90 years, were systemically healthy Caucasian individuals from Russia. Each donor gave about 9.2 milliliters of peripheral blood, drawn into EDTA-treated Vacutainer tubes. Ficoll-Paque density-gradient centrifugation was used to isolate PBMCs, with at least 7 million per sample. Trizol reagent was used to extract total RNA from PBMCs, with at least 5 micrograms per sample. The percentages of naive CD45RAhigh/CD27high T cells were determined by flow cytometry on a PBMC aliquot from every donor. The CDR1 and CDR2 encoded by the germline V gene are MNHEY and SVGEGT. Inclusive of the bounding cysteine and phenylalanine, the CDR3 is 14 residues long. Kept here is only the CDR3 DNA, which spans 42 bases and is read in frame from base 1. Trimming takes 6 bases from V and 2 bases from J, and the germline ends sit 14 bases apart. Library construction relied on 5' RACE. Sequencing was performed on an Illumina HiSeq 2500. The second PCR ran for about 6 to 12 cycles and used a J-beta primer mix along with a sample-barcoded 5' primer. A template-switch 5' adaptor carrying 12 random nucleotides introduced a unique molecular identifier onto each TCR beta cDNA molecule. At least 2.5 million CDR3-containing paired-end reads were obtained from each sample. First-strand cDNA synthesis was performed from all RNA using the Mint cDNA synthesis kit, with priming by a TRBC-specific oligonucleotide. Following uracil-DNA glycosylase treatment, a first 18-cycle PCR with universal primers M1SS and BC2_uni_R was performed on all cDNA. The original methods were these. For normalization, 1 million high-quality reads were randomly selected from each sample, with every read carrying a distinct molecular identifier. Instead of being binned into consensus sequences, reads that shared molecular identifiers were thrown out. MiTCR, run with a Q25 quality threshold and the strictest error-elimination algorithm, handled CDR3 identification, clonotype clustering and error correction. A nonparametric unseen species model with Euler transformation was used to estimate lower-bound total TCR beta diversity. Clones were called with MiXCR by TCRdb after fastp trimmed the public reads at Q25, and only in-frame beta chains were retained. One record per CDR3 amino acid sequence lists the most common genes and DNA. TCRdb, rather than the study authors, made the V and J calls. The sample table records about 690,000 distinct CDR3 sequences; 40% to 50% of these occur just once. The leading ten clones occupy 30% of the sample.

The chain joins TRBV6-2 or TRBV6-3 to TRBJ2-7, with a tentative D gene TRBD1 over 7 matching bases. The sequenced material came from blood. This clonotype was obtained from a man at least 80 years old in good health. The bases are TGTGCCAGCAGGAGTGGAGGGGGCACCTACGAGCAGTACTTC. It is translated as CASRSGGGTYEQYF.